One sample yielded the 13 T cell receptor beta chains listed below, sequenced in a study of T cell changes during pregnancy in multiple sclerosis (dated by TCRdb to about 2019). Receptor libraries were prepared by the immunoSEQ multiplex PCR assay. TCRdb took this table from immuneACCESS and kept in-frame rearrangements with V and J called. Such tables lack part of the clones; where checked against another copy, unresolved V genes explain under half of the gap, and the rest is unexplained. The sample table contains 20,000 to 25,000 clones; only one count was recorded for around 81% of them. In total, the top ten clones hold less than 20% of the sample. Specimen: CD8+ T cells from peripheral blood mononuclear cells, collected in the first trimester of pregnancy. These receptors originate from a female donor in good health, enrolled as a control in a pregnancy study.

In this sample, this clone is medium-sized. V gene TRBV6-5 combines with J gene TRBJ2-1, with TRBD2 identical over 14 bases. Germline V gives CDR1 MNHEY, CDR2 SVGAGI. V shed 0 bases and J 8 bases; nucleotides not matched to a gene: 3. The CDR3 covers 16 residues. CDR3 coding DNA: TGTGCCAGCAGTTACTCTGGGACTAGCGGGAGCGATGAGCAGTTCTTC. Its protein is CASSYSGTSGSDEQFF.

The J gene is TRBJ2-3, the V gene TRBV28; TRBD2 might be the D (6 bases). Per the germline V gene, CDR1 is MDHEN and CDR2 is SYDVKM. The CDR3 totals 14 residues. V was clipped by 10 bases and J by 4 bases, with 18 bases between them. Written as DNA, the CDR3 is TGTGCCACCAGGGCGGTGGGGGAGGCAGATACGCAGTATTTT. This sequence encodes CATRAVGEADTQYF.

The CDR3 is CASSQGSGSLNEQYF. CDR3 DNA: TGTGCCAGCAGCCAAGGGTCCGGGAGTCTCAACGAGCAGTACTTC. The rearrangement links TRBV4-2 to TRBJ2-7, with a tentative D call TRBD2 (6 bases). Germline CDR1 and CDR2: LGHNA and YNFKEQ. The CDR3 length is 15 residues. Trimming pared 1 base from V and 5 bases from J, leaving 15 bases between.

J is TRBJ1-4 and V is TRBV27; maybe TRBD1 (5 bases). The length of the CDR3 is 18 residues. Trimming shortened V by 0 bases and J by 6 bases, and 20 bases separated the two germline ends. The germline V gene encodes CDR1 MNHEY and CDR2 SMNVEV (reference sequence). The CDR3 region is CASSLSGRRGGRDEKLFF. CDR3 nucleotides: TGTGCCAGCAGTTTATCAGGACGGAGGGGCGGGCGTGATGAAAAACTGTTTTTT.

The gene calls are TRBV9 and TRBJ2-1; TRBD2 aligns across 8 bases. Germline trimming cut 4 bases from V and 0 bases from J; bases unmatched to any gene: 3. This CDR3 has 15 amino acids. Germline CDR1 reads SGDLS; CDR2 reads YYNGEE. CDR3 amino acids: CASSTRGGSYNEQFF. CDR3 bases: TGTGCCAGCAGCACTCGGGGGGGCTCCTACAATGAGCAGTTCTTC. Full variable domain (missing parts from reference TRBV9 and TRBJ2-1): DSGVTQTPKHLITATGQRVTLRCSPRSGDLSVYWYQQSLDQGLQFLIQYYNGEERAKGNILERFSAQQFPDLHSELNLSSLELGDSALYFCASSTRGGSYNEQFFGPGTRLTVL.

The chain combines TRBV6-4 with TRBJ2-3, with 7 bases that match TRBD2. V lost 10 bases and J lost 2; bases outside the gene matches: 9. Germline CDR1 and CDR2: MRHNA and SNTAGT. CDR3 length: 14 amino acids. The CDR3 coding sequence is TGTGCCACCCCCGAGGGAGGGACCACAGATACGCAGTATTTT. This translates into CATPEGGTTDTQYF.

The CDR3 sequence: CASSEDRGSSNEQFF. Written as DNA, the CDR3 is TGTGCCAGCAGTGAAGACAGGGGTTCAAGCAATGAGCAGTTCTTC. V gene TRBV2 combines with J gene TRBJ2-1; 7 nucleotides align to TRBD1. CDR3 length: 15 residues. The V and J ends lost 1 base and 6 bases, in that order; junction bases with no gene match: 6. The germline CDR1 and CDR2 sequences are SNHLY and FYNNEI.

The chain carries TRBV9 and TRBJ2-1; 8 bases align to TRBD2. Unmatched junction bases numbered 7, after V lost 0 bases and J lost 8 bases. The CDR3 contains 15 residues. The germline gives CDR1 SGDLS, CDR2 YYNGEE. The CDR3 here is CASSVGGLGFHEQFF. CDR3 sequence (DNA): TGTGCCAGCAGCGTAGGGGGACTAGGTTTCCATGAGCAGTTCTTC.

This chain links TRBV7-7 with TRBJ2-7, with 7 positions matching TRBD2. After removal of 0 bases from V and 5 bases from J, the junction contained 1 base not matched to a gene. The length of the CDR3 is 13 residues. Germline CDR1 reads SSHAT; CDR2 reads FNYEAQ (reference sequence). CDR3 coding DNA: TGTGCCAGCAGCTTAGCGGGAGGGGACGAGCAGTACTTC. It specifies CASSLAGGDEQYF. Full variable domain (remainder filled in from reference TRBV7-7 and TRBJ2-7): GAGVSQSPRYKVTKRGQDVTLRCDPISSHATLYWYQQALGQGPEFLTYFNYEAQPDKSGLPSDRFSAERPEGSISTLTIQRTEQRDSAMYRCASSLAGGDEQYFGPGTRLTVT.

The V gene is TRBV9, the J gene TRBJ2-1; D is unclear. Germline loops: CDR1 SGDLS, CDR2 YYNGEE. This CDR3 spans 11 amino acids. V was shortened by 5 bases and J by 10 bases, with 10 bases between the two germline ends. Here the CDR3 reads CASRLDGEQFF. The CDR3 DNA is TGTGCCAGCAGATTAGACGGGGAGCAGTTCTTC.

The chain is built from TRBV6-1 and TRBJ1-1; 7 bases map to TRBD1. This CDR3 region has 14 residues. The V segment lost 4 bases and the J segment 1 base; nucleotides outside the gene matches: 3. Per the germline V gene, CDR1 is MNHNS and CDR2 is SASEGT. As DNA, the CDR3 is TGTGCCAGCAGTGTGGGGACAGAGAACACTGAAGCTTTCTTT. Amino acid sequence: CASSVGTENTEAFF.

This clone was counted once. J is TRBJ1-1 and V is TRBV30, with TRBD1 identical over 8 bases. This CDR3 is built from 12 residues. The junction had 4 bases not matched to a gene; V was cut back by 5 bases and J by 5 bases. From germline, CDR1 is GTSNPN and CDR2 SVGIG (reference sequence). CDR3 in amino acids: CAWGQGRTEAFF. Written as DNA, the CDR3 is TGTGCCTGGGGACAGGGAAGGACTGAAGCTTTCTTT.

The J gene is TRBJ2-5, the V gene TRBV11-2, with 7 bases matching TRBD1. V lost 4 bases, J lost 4 bases, and 18 bases stayed unmatched. The CDR3 consists of 18 residues. Germline-derived CDR1 and CDR2 are SGHAT and FQNNGV. This chain's CDR3 is CASSSNRDTGDPRETQYF. Here the CDR3 DNA reads TGTGCCAGCAGCTCAAACCGTGATACAGGGGACCCAAGAGAGACCCAGTACTTC.